These 21 T cell receptor beta chains were sequenced from one sample in a study of siplizumab effects on memory and regulatory T cells. Using immunoSEQ multiplex PCR, the repertoire was profiled, and TCRdb retains in-frame clones only, with some absent. The sample includes some 100,000 clones, around 93% seen only once; the top ten take 1% to 1.5%. Material for sequencing was non-Treg CD4+ T cells sorted from blood. The receptors originated from a human donor in good health.

The rearrangement joins TRBV27 to TRBJ2-5; 8 nucleotides agree with TRBD2. The CDR3 is 16 amino acids. V shed 0 bases, J shed 7 bases, and the junction held 10 bases outside the gene matches. Germline V CDR1 and CDR2: MNHEY, SMNVEV (reference sequence). The CDR3 nucleotides read TGTGCCAGCAGTTTATCTTTCGGGAGGGCCGATGGGACCCAGTACTTC. Amino acid sequence: CASSLSFGRADGTQYF.

The rearrangement links TRBV9 to TRBJ2-3; 9 positions match TRBD2. In germline, CDR1 is SGDLS, CDR2 YYNGEE. Losses at the gene ends were 4 bases for V and 4 bases for J; bases not matched to a gene: 13. The CDR3 spans 17 residues. This CDR3 is CASSPHGVAGAPDTQYF. The CDR3 DNA follows: TGTGCCAGCAGCCCTCACGGAGTAGCGGGGGCCCCAGATACGCAGTATTTT.

Here the CDR3 reads CASSHRDRDNEQFF. The CDR3 DNA follows: TGTGCCAGCTCACACCGGGACAGGGACAATGAGCAGTTCTTC. The chain combines TRBV18 with TRBJ2-1; 9 nucleotides match TRBD1. The CDR3 totals 14 residues. Germline assignment: CDR1 KGHSH and CDR2 LQKENI. V was clipped by 4 bases and J by 5 bases; unmatched bases: 3.

This clone was observed once. The chain links TRBV30 to TRBJ1-1; D unresolved. CDR1 is GTSNPN and CDR2 is SVGIG in the germline V gene (reference sequence). This CDR3 spans 12 amino acids. The CDR3 bases are TGTGCGGGCGGGCAGATCAACACTGAAGCTTTCTTT. This translates into CAGGQINTEAFF. Drawing the rest from reference TRBV30 and TRBJ1-1, the complete variable domain is SQTIHQWPATLVQPVGSPLSLECTVEGTSNPNLYWYRQAAGRGLQLLFYSVGIGQISSEVPQNLSASRPQDRQFILSSKKLLLSDSGFYLCAGGQINTEAFFGQGTRLTVV.

The chain joins TRBV19 to TRBJ2-3, with TRBD2 identical over 9 bases. Germline loops: CDR1 LNHDA, CDR2 SQIVND (reference sequence). CDR3 length: 15 amino acids. Losses at the gene ends were 4 bases for V and 6 bases for J; bases not matched to a gene: 8. The CDR3 region has the DNA TGTGCCAGTAGTACTCAAAGCGGGAGGCTCGATACGCAGTATTTT. Protein product: CASSTQSGRLDTQYF.

The chain combines TRBV29-1 with TRBJ2-7, with D perhaps TRBD1 or TRBD2 (5 bases each). The germline V gene encodes CDR1 SQVTM and CDR2 ANQGSEA. V was trimmed by 4 bases and J by 5 bases, leaving 30 bases between them. This CDR3 has 18 residues. For the CDR3, the DNA is TGCAGCGTTGCCGAAACCCCGTCCCTAGGGCGGATGGGGGACGAGCAGTACTTC. It encodes CSVAETPSLGRMGDEQYF.

J is TRBJ2-1 and V is TRBV19; 9 bases line up with TRBD2. Germline V gene data show CDR1 as LNHDA and CDR2 as SQIVND (reference sequence). The CDR3 has 15 residues. With 10 bases clipped from V and 8 bases from J, the junction kept 15 bases outside the gene matches. For the CDR3, the DNA is TGTGCCATCGCTTATAGCGGGAGTCTGTTTGATGAGCAGTTCTTC. Its translation: CAIAYSGSLFDEQFF.

The V gene is TRBV29-1, the J gene TRBJ2-7; the D is unclear. The CDR3 length is 13 residues. V dropped 4 bases and J dropped 1 base, with 11 bases sitting between them. From germline, CDR1 is SQVTM and CDR2 ANQGSEA. The CDR3 is CSVVQPPSYEQYF. CDR3 coding DNA: TGCAGCGTTGTCCAACCTCCGTCCTACGAGCAGTACTTC.

The gene calls are TRBV5-1 and TRBJ1-1, with TRBD1 identical over 8 bases. V shed 2 bases, J shed 5 bases, and the junction held 11 bases outside the gene matches. Germline V gives CDR1 SGHRS, CDR2 YFSETQ. This CDR3 contains 16 residues. The CDR3: CASSLNAQGASTEAFF. CDR3 bases: TGCGCCAGCAGCTTAAATGCCCAGGGGGCTTCAACTGAAGCTTTCTTT.

This chain's CDR3 is CASSMTPGGVTDTQYF. The CDR3 DNA reads as TGTGCCAGTAGCATGACTCCGGGAGGCGTCACAGATACGCAGTATTTT. V is TRBV19 and J is TRBJ2-3; 7 bases are shared with TRBD2. This CDR3 is built from 16 residues. V lost 6 bases and J lost 2; bases outside the gene matches: 11. Germline V CDR1 and CDR2: LNHDA, SQIVND (reference sequence).

This sequence joins TRBV27 and TRBJ1-1, with a tentative D call TRBD1 (5 bases). V was shortened by 5 bases and J by 4 bases, with 11 bases between the two germline ends. Germline CDR1 is MNHEY and CDR2 is SMNVEV (reference sequence). This CDR3 contains 13 residues. CDR3 nucleotide sequence: TGTGCCAGCAGTGTCAGGGTCGCCACTGAAGCTTTCTTT. Translation gives CASSVRVATEAFF.

The rearrangement links TRBV15 to TRBJ1-5; tentatively, D is TRBD1 (5 bases). CDR1 LNHNV and CDR2 YYDKDF come from the germline V gene (reference sequence). Trimming left V 4 bases short and J 7 bases short, with 14 bases between. This CDR3 has 14 residues. This chain's CDR3 is CATSTGLPGQPQHF. The CDR3, as DNA: TGTGCCACCAGCACCGGGCTCCCAGGGCAGCCCCAGCATTTT.

The V and J genes are TRBV2 and TRBJ2-3, with D tentatively TRBD1 (5 bases). Per the germline V gene, CDR1 is SNHLY and CDR2 is FYNNEI. V dropped 3 bases and J dropped 2 bases, with 9 bases sitting between them. The CDR3 length is 14 residues. The CDR3 nucleotides are TGTGCCAGCAGTGACAGGGCAGCCACAGATACGCAGTATTTT. Protein product: CASSDRAATDTQYF.

This sequence joins TRBV18 and TRBJ2-1; perhaps TRBD1 as D (6 bases). Germline CDR1 KGHSH, CDR2 LQKENI. The V end lost 3 bases, the J end lost 1 base, and 7 bases lay between the germline ends. The CDR3 spans 14 residues. The CDR3 nucleotides read TGTGCCAGCTCACCCGGGACATCCTACAATGAGCAGTTCTTC. Translated: CASSPGTSYNEQFF.

V and J are TRBV6-1 and TRBJ2-3; D tentatively reads TRBD1 or TRBD2 (6 bases each). Deletions cut 7 bases from V and 5 bases from J, with 19 bases between. Germline V gives CDR1 MNHNS, CDR2 SASEGT. The length of the CDR3 is 15 residues. The CDR3 DNA follows: TGTGCCAGCAAGTTCAGCGGCGAGGGGGGAGATACGCAGTATTTT. Its translation is CASKFSGEGGDTQYF.

The V and J genes are TRBV27 and TRBJ2-2, with D unclear. From germline, CDR1 is MNHEY and CDR2 SMNVEV (reference sequence). This CDR3 is 15 amino acids long. Trimming took off 3 bases at V and 2 bases at J, with 10 bases between the two ends. The CDR3 DNA follows: TGTGCCAGCAGTTTCTTAAGTGGTAACACCGGGGAGCTGTTTTTT. It translates to CASSFLSGNTGELFF.

The rearrangement joins TRBV9 to TRBJ2-1, with D perhaps assigned TRBD1 or TRBD2 (5 bases each). Trimming took off 0 bases at V and 0 bases at J, with 10 bases between the two ends. CDR1 is SGDLS and CDR2 is YYNGEE in the germline V gene. This CDR3 is built from 16 residues. In nucleotides, the CDR3 is TGTGCCAGCAGCGTAGACGTGGGGACCTCCTACAATGAGCAGTTCTTC. Residues: CASSVDVGTSYNEQFF.

The gene calls are TRBV9 and TRBJ2-2; D might be TRBD2 (5 bases). V was pared by 0 bases and J by 3 bases, with 9 bases between. The CDR3 loop spans 15 amino acids. Germline V gene data show CDR1 as SGDLS and CDR2 as YYNGEE. CDR3 protein: CASSVGHGDTGELFF. The CDR3 DNA sequence: TGTGCCAGCAGCGTAGGTCACGGGGACACCGGGGAGCTGTTTTTT.

The rearrangement joins TRBV7-3 to TRBJ2-3; unclear D gene. The CDR3 is 17 residues long. Germline V CDR1 and CDR2: SGHTA, FQGTGA. V dropped 4 bases and J dropped 0 bases, with 17 bases sitting between them. In nucleotides, the CDR3 is TGTGCCAGCAGCTCCTCCGATGGCGGCCCTAGCACAGATACGCAGTATTTT. This encodes CASSSSDGGPSTDTQYF.

The chain couples TRBV7-2 to TRBJ2-4; D might be TRBD2 (7 bases). This CDR3 has 14 residues. CDR1 SGHTA and CDR2 FQGNSA come from the germline V gene. The V and J ends lost 2 bases and 8 bases respectively, with 13 bases between them. Here the CDR3 reads CASSLQRGGDIQYF. For the CDR3, the DNA is TGTGCCAGCAGCTTACAGAGAGGGGGGGACATTCAGTACTTC.

This clone has a single count. The chain is built from TRBV7-2 and TRBJ1-5; maybe TRBD1 (5 bases). The CDR3 length is 17 residues. Germline assignment: CDR1 SGHTA and CDR2 FQGNSA. V lost 8 bases, J lost 9 bases, and 29 bases lay in between. The CDR3 reads CASGPAGTSAGIGPQHF. CDR3 bases: TGTGCCAGCGGCCCGGCGGGGACGTCCGCTGGGATTGGGCCCCAGCATTTT. Full variable domain (missing parts from reference TRBV7-2 and TRBJ1-5): GAGVSQSPSNKVTEKGKDVELRCDPISGHTALYWYRQSLGQGLEFLIYFQGNSAPDKSGLPSDRFSAERTGGSVSTLTIQRTQQEDSAVYLCASGPAGTSAGIGPQHFGDGTRLSIL.